This TCR beta chain appears in the sequencing data of a study of blood T cells in healthy people across ages. Whole-study findings and limits: From one million sequenced T cells, diversity estimates were lower bounds. Long-lived donors carried more naive CD4+ cells and greater diversity than aged donors.

The CDR3 runs 13 residues. Trimming stripped 2 bases from V and 4 bases from J, with 6 bases between. The germline gives CDR1 MNHEY, CDR2 SMNVEV (reference sequence). About this clonotype: The antigen is unknown.

For the second PCR, which ran for 7 to 11 cycles, a sample-barcoded 5' primer and a J-beta primer mix were used. TCRdb fed the 5' RACE reads into MiXCR, producing one record per CDR3 protein. Of 890,000 or so distinct CDR3 sequences in the sample, approximately 67% were seen once. The receptor's source is a man aged 25-45 years in good health. What was sequenced was blood. This rearrangement joins TRBV27 to TRBJ1-5; no firm D call. The DNA for the CDR3 is TGTGCCAGCAGTTTAACGTGGAATCAGCCCCAGCATTTT. This translates into CASSLTWNQPQHF.